This TCR beta chain comes out of a study of blood T cell repertoires in COVID-19. The overall study: The cDNA or gDNA used as material had been derived from T cells, B-cell-depleted T cells, or PBMCs.

Generated by immunoSEQ multiplex PCR, the TCRdb table keeps only in-frame clones and is missing some. The table records 360,000 or so clones, roughly 86% of them present only once. CDR1 and CDR2 (germline): ENHRY, SYGVKD. V was pared by 6 bases and J by 4 bases, with 5 bases of the junction left unmatched. CDR3 length equals 16 residues. The chain couples TRBV10-3 to TRBJ2-5, with 16 bases lining up with TRBD2. The clonotype comes from a woman aged 30 to 39 who had been exposed to COVID-19. Material for sequencing was PBMCs or T cells enriched from blood (not recorded which). The CDR3 bases are TGTGCCATCAGCGACGGGACTAGCGGGAGGGTAGAGACCCAGTACTTC. Protein: CAISDGTSGRVETQYF.